This is a list of T cell receptor beta chains from one sample in a study of shared clonotypes between healthy human individuals. The table came from immunoSEQ multiplex PCR; TCRdb's copy has only in-frame clones and leaves some out. The table has about 100,000 clones, less than 60% seen once. The sequenced material came from PBMCs. Every receptor here comes from a woman aged 40-49 years in good health. Some clones in this sample may be carry-over from other donors' samples. CDR3s leave out the opening cysteine and the closing phenylalanine or tryptophan.

V	CDR3
TRBV27	ASSGLGAETQY
TRBV28	ASTTSGAGAREQY
TRBV28	ASSLLVNEQF
TRBV6-5	ASSIRTANTGELF
TRBV30	AWSRQEGTEAF
TRBV14	ASSRGQGFYGYT
TRBV6-6	ASSTGGQPQH
TRBV19	ASRRVGYGYT
TRBV5-4	ASSLASSGQETQY
TRBV6-6	AASGRGLEQY
TRBV6-6	ASRSAGNTIY
TRBV29-1	SVAQANEKLF
TRBV2	ASSGRQASYEQY
TRBV2	ASSEWGAGRDTEAF
TRBV30	AWRSGTDSSYEQY
TRBV6-6	ASSSDRSSGEKLF
TRBV7-9	ASSLVGASGRSYNEQF
TRBV30	AWSGQGYTGNTIY
TRBV29-1	SVRSGPRIQY
TRBV28	ASRSSYEQY
TRBV7-2	ASSLGWGVEQY
TRBV7-9	ASSQDQGGHNEQF
TRBV28	ASSDILYQETQY
TRBV4-1	ASSQQSSTDTQY
TRBV19	ASRGVHEQF
TRBV27	ASSRDSRKLF
TRBV29-1	SVEGFLTTDTQY
TRBV6-5	ASSSSPLRNEQY
TRBV2	ASSEEGTAHTDTQY
TRBV2	ASSETGNDYEQY
TRBV29-1	SVEVSGTSYEQY
TRBV28	ASSLLSLGRLISPQH
TRBV7-2	ASSLGPTENQPQH
TRBV9	ASSGGQGAGYEQY
TRBV30	AWGRDNEQF
TRBV28	ASGRDSNQPQH
TRBV28	ASSLSQRQPQH
TRBV30	AWSVSGGTGEQY
TRBV9	ASSVGDSYNEQF
TRBV7-9	ASSPSSYEQY
TRBV30	AWSGLALAQY
TRBV7-2	ASSLQGSNEQY
TRBV7-8	ASSPQETQY
TRBV9	ASSSGGNQPQH
TRBV9	ASSAGLTNTGELF
TRBV29-1	SAPSGDGYT
TRBV7-9	ASSEGDSNQPQH
TRBV2	ASSKDRASTDTQY
TRBV30	AWSVLGLAGDGGEQF
TRBV9	ASSVDRAETQY
TRBV2	ASSEQGQGAEAF
TRBV5-1	ASSSGTTDEQY
TRBV9	ASSDTPGGLSSGANVLT
TRBV29-1	SVVWGNTEAF
TRBV19	ASSRGLSYEQY